This entry lists 8 T cell receptor beta chains sequenced from one sample in a study of CD8 T cells in Susac syndrome. Random hexamers were used to reverse transcribe an amount of about 0.5 to 1 ug RNA. TCRdb analysed the immunoSEQ multiplex PCR reads with MiXCR anew, one entry per CDR3 protein. The sample yields about 200,000 distinct CDR3 sequences, 95% seen once. The sample taken for sequencing was CD4+ T cells from PBMCs. Every receptor here comes from a human donor in good health.

V is TRBV9 and J is TRBJ2-3; TRBD2 aligns across 8 bases. Germline V CDR1 and CDR2: SGDLS, YYNGEE. The ends lost 3 bases at V and 6 bases at J; junction bases unmatched: 12. The CDR3 is 16 amino acids. CDR3: CASSALERGLMDTQYF. The CDR3, as DNA: TGTGCCAGCAGCGCACTAGAGCGGGGGCTGATGGATACGCAGTATTTT.

This clonotype appeared a single time. This chain uses TRBV20-1 with TRBJ1-2; D ambiguous. This CDR3 spans 13 amino acids. The germline V and J ends were trimmed by 1 base and 2 bases, with 8 bases remaining between them. Germline loops: CDR1 DFQATT, CDR2 SNEGSKA (reference sequence). For the CDR3, the DNA is TGCAGTGCTAGAGTGCCGGAAAACTATGGCTACACCTTC. Translation: CSARVPENYGYTF.

The chain links TRBV9 to TRBJ2-3, with D possibly TRBD2 on 5 matching bases. The V gene lost 3 bases and the J gene lost 0 bases, with 8 bases spanning the gap. The CDR3 extends over 14 amino acids. CDR1 SGDLS and CDR2 YYNGEE come from the germline V gene. The CDR3 DNA reads TGTGCCAGCAGCGCCGGGGTGAGCACAGATACGCAGTATTTT. Translating gives CASSAGVSTDTQYF.

The chain uses TRBV6-6 and TRBJ2-3; no clear D. Germline CDR1 MNHNY, CDR2 SVGAGI (reference sequence). CDR3 length equals 14 residues. The ends were cut back, 0 bases at V and 2 bases at J, with 6 bases in the middle. Written as DNA, the CDR3 is TGTGCCAGCAGTTACTCCTTAGCCACAGATACGCAGTATTTT. It encodes CASSYSLATDTQYF.

The chain employs TRBV29-1 and TRBJ2-1, with D tentatively TRBD2 (5 bases). Germline V gene sequence: CDR1 SQVTM, CDR2 ANQGSEA. This CDR3 contains 12 residues. V lost 7 bases and J 4 bases, leaving 11 bases between the germline ends. Here the CDR3 reads CSGAGVYNEQFF. The CDR3, as DNA: TGCAGCGGGGCGGGTGTGTACAATGAGCAGTTCTTC.

V is TRBV11-3 and J is TRBJ1-4; D may be TRBD1 (6 bases). The CDR3 extends over 13 amino acids. Trimming stripped 5 bases from V and 8 bases from J, with 12 bases between. Germline V gene data show CDR1 as SGHNT and CDR2 as YENEEA. As DNA, the CDR3 is TGTGCCAGCAGCAGACAGGTGGGAGAAAAACTGTTTTTT. The encoded protein is CASSRQVGEKLFF.

The CDR3 DNA follows: TGTGCCACCAGCAGAGATCTAGGGGGGGCGCGGGAGACCCAGTACTTC. It encodes CATSRDLGGARETQYF. V is TRBV15 and J is TRBJ2-5, with TRBD2 as a possible D gene (7 bases). This CDR3 is 16 amino acids long. CDR1 and CDR2 from the germline V gene are LNHNV and YYDKDF (reference sequence). V lost 0 bases and J lost 5, with 16 bases in between.

The gene calls are TRBV13 and TRBJ2-7; D ambiguous. Germline V gene lookup returns CDR1 PRHDT and CDR2 FYEKMQ (reference sequence). The CDR3 is made up of 15 amino acids. V was clipped by 1 base and J by 0 bases, with 10 bases between them. CDR3 sequence: CASSLEPVGSYEQYF. DNA for the CDR3: TGTGCCAGCAGCTTAGAACCGGTGGGCTCCTACGAGCAGTACTTC.